This T cell receptor (beta chain) was retrieved from a study of identical twins. The CDR3 length is 17 residues. V was trimmed by 0 bases and J by 0 bases, leaving 12 bases between them. The germline V gene has CDR1 LGHDT and CDR2 YNNKEL (reference sequence). Each cDNA held unique molecular identifiers, and template switching gave it a universal primer site. TCRdb independently ran MiXCR on the 5' RACE reads; one entry per CDR3 protein. The sample carries a few hundred thousand distinct CDR3 sequences, around 9.7% recorded once. This sequence was found in a woman in her forties or fifties in good health. This chain connects TRBV3-1 to TRBJ2-4; no definite D call. The sample comprised naive T cells sorted from blood. In nucleotides, the CDR3 is TGTGCCAGCAGCCAAGATCAAATTGGCGTAGCCAAAAACATTCAGTACTTC. It yields the protein CASSQDQIGVAKNIQYF.